Below are 17 T cell receptor beta chains sequenced from a single sample in a study of blood T cells in healthy people across ages. With a J-beta primer mix and a sample-barcoded 5' primer, a second PCR ran about 7 to 11 cycles. TCRdb used MiXCR to reprocess the 5' RACE reads, holding one entry per CDR3 protein. The repertoire consists of approximately 1.5 million distinct CDR3 sequences, with approximately 32% occurring once and the leading ten covering 11%. Sequenced sample: blood. These receptors all come from a woman between 25 and 40 years old in good health.

Only a few counts were recorded for this clonotype. The chain carries TRBV7-2 and TRBJ2-7; D remains unclear. Germline CDR1 reads SGHTA; CDR2 reads FQGNSA. The V and J ends lost 2 bases and 2 bases respectively, with 13 bases between them. The CDR3 runs 15 residues. For the CDR3, the DNA is TGTGCCAGCAGCTTAATCATGGGGATTCCCTACGAGCAGTACTTC. Its protein product is CASSLIMGIPYEQYF.

The rearrangement uses TRBV14 and TRBJ2-5; D gene ambiguous. The CDR3 runs to 14 residues. Germline lookup yields CDR1 SGHDN and CDR2 FVKESK. Trimming pared 0 bases from V and 5 bases from J, leaving 10 bases between. CDR3 DNA sequence: TGTGCCAGCAGCCAAGACTTGATTGGTGAGACCCAGTACTTC. Protein sequence: CASSQDLIGETQYF.

In this sample, this clonotype turned up a few times. The chain is built from TRBV7-2 and TRBJ2-7; 8 positions agree with TRBD2. Germline trimming cut 7 bases from V and 4 bases from J; bases unmatched to any gene: 9. In germline, CDR1 is SGHTA, CDR2 FQGNSA. The CDR3 spans 14 residues. The CDR3 protein is CASTEFSGIYEQYF. The CDR3 DNA follows: TGTGCCAGCACCGAGTTTAGCGGGATTTACGAGCAGTACTTC.

In this sample, this clonotype turned up a few times. V gene TRBV21-1 combines with J gene TRBJ2-7; the table gives TRBD1 as D, unverified against the DNA. TRBV21-1 is reported as a pseudogene. The CDR3 is 14 amino acids. The CDR3: CASSKSYRDYEQYF. The CDR3, as DNA: TGTGCCAGCAGCAAATCTTACAGGGACTACGAGCAGTACTTC.

This chain connects TRBV20-1 to TRBJ2-7; D might be TRBD1 or TRBD2, each matching 5 bases. Trimming cost V 5 bases and J 3 bases, with 17 bases left between them. The CDR3 extends over 14 amino acids. Germline CDR1 DFQATT, CDR2 SNEGSKA (reference sequence). The CDR3 DNA follows: TGCAGTGCTGCAAAATCGGGACCCCACTACGAGCAGTACTTC. Translating gives CSAAKSGPHYEQYF.

This chain links TRBV6-6 with TRBJ2-1, with 9 bases aligning to TRBD1. J gave up 0 bases and V 6 bases, and 6 bases lay outside the gene matches. The CDR3 is 16 amino acids. In germline, CDR1 is MNHNY, CDR2 SVGAGI (reference sequence). The CDR3 DNA sequence: TGTGCCAGCAGGGGGGGACAGGGAAGCTCCTACAATGAGCAGTTCTTC. This gives the protein CASRGGQGSSYNEQFF.

This clonotype was seen only a few times. The chain couples TRBV20-1 to TRBJ2-5; 8 nucleotides match TRBD2. The V segment lost 1 base and the J segment 5 bases; nucleotides outside the gene matches: 6. The length of the CDR3 is 14 residues. Germline CDR1 is DFQATT and CDR2 is SNEGSKA (reference sequence). CDR3 bases: TGCAGTGCTAGAGTTAGGACTAGCCGGGAGACCCAGTACTTC. This gives the protein CSARVRTSRETQYF.

The J gene is TRBJ1-4, the V gene TRBV30; no reliable D call. Per germline, CDR1 GTSNPN and CDR2 SVGIG (reference sequence). V was pared by 0 bases and J by 6 bases, with 2 bases between. The CDR3 covers 11 residues. The CDR3 DNA follows: TGTGCCTGGAGTGTGGATGAAAAACTGTTTTTT. Translation: CAWSVDEKLFF.

This rearrangement joins TRBV20-1 to TRBJ1-5; D possibly corresponds to TRBD1 (6 bases). There are 15 residues in the CDR3. Germline assignment: CDR1 DFQATT and CDR2 SNEGSKA (reference sequence). V gave up 0 bases and J gave up 9 bases, with 18 bases separating them. Here the CDR3 reads CSARDAGAAAGPQHF. The CDR3 DNA sequence: TGCAGTGCTAGAGATGCAGGGGCCGCCGCAGGGCCCCAGCATTTT.

Only a few counts were recorded for this clonotype. This sequence joins TRBV20-1 and TRBJ1-2, with D perhaps matching TRBD1 (6 bases). This CDR3 is built from 12 residues. Trimming stripped 5 bases from V and 6 bases from J, with 13 bases between. Germline V gene sequence: CDR1 DFQATT, CDR2 SNEGSKA (reference sequence). The CDR3 DNA sequence: TGCAGTGCTCACAGGGTAACTGATGGCTACACCTTC. Amino acid sequence: CSAHRVTDGYTF.

Remarks on this clonotype: This could be a read error, since a much larger clone is one nucleotide away. The chain employs TRBV7-3 and TRBJ2-7; tentatively, D is TRBD2 (5 bases). Trimming stripped 5 bases from V and 7 bases from J, with 12 bases between. The CDR3 spans 12 residues. Germline V gives CDR1 SGHTA, CDR2 FQGTGA. The DNA for the CDR3 is TGTGCCAGCAGCCGGACTGACAATGAGCAGTACTTC. Translation: CASSRTDNEQYF.

V is TRBV18 and J is TRBJ1-1; TRBD1 is a possible D gene (5 bases). V was clipped by 3 bases and J by 1 base, with 12 bases between them. Germline V gene data show CDR1 as KGHSH and CDR2 as LQKENI. The CDR3 has 15 amino acids. The CDR3 region is CASSPRGAENTEAFF. The CDR3 DNA sequence: TGTGCCAGCTCACCGAGGGGCGCGGAGAACACTGAAGCTTTCTTT. The variable domain in full, completed from reference TRBV18 and TRBJ1-1, reads NAGVMQNPRHLVRRRGQEARLRCSPMKGHSHVYWYRQLPEEGLKFMVYLQKENIIDESGMPKERFSAEFPKEGPSILRIQQVVRGDSAAYFCASSPRGAENTEAFFGQGTRLTVV.

The V and J genes are TRBV5-1 and TRBJ2-7; D is ambiguous. V dropped 0 bases and J dropped 3 bases, with 10 bases sitting between them. This CDR3 is built from 14 residues. Germline CDR1 SGHRS, CDR2 YFSETQ. DNA of the CDR3: TGCGCCAGCAGCTTGGAGGTCAGGCGCTACGAGCAGTACTTC. The encoded protein is CASSLEVRRYEQYF.

J is TRBJ2-2 and V is TRBV19; D ambiguous. V lost 5 bases to trimming and J lost 0 bases, with 10 bases between them. Germline CDR1 and CDR2: LNHDA and SQIVND (reference sequence). This CDR3 has 15 residues. CDR3 in amino acids: CASSSIGPNTGELFF. CDR3 in DNA: TGTGCCAGTAGTTCTATTGGGCCGAACACCGGGGAGCTGTTTTTT.

This clonotype was recorded a few times. This chain uses TRBV28 with TRBJ2-7; no clear D. The CDR3 is made up of 14 amino acids. V was pared by 8 bases and J by 0 bases, with 14 bases between. Germline V gene lookup returns CDR1 MDHEN and CDR2 SYDVKM. Written as DNA, the CDR3 is TGTGCCAGCGCCACAGCGAAAGTCTCCTACGAGCAGTACTTC. Translation: CASATAKVSYEQYF.

The rearrangement uses TRBV5-1 and TRBJ2-7; possibly TRBD1 for D (5 bases). The V end lost 7 bases, the J end lost 1 base, and 15 bases lay between the germline ends. Germline CDR1 and CDR2: SGHRS and YFSETQ. The CDR3 runs 14 residues. DNA of the CDR3: TGCGCCAGCCACCAGGGTCCCCTATCCTACGAGCAGTACTTC. It yields the protein CASHQGPLSYEQYF.

This clonotype was observed at least ten times. The chain is built from TRBV29-1 and TRBJ2-5; a weak D match, TRBD2 (5 bases). The CDR3 extends over 16 amino acids. Germline lookup yields CDR1 SQVTM and CDR2 ANQGSEA. V was trimmed by 0 bases and J by 2 bases, leaving 16 bases between them. The CDR3 loop reads CSVEDRGGEEQETQYF. In DNA, the CDR3 is TGCAGCGTTGAAGATCGGGGTGGAGAAGAACAAGAGACCCAGTACTTC.